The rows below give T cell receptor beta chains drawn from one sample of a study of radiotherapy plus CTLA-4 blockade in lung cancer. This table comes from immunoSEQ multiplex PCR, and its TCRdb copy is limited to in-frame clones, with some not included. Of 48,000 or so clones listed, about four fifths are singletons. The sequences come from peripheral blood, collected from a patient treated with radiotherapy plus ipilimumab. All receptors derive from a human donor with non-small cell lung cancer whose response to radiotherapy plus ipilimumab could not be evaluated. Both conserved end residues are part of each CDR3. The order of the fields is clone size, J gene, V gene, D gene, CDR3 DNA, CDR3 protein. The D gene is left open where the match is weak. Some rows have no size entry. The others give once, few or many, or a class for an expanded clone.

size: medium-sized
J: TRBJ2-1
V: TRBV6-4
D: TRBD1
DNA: TGTGCCACCCAAGACAGGGCGGGTGGCTACAATGAGCAGTTCTTC
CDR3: CATQDRAGGYNEQFF

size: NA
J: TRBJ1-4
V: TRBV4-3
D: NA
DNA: TGCGCCAGCAGCCAGTCCTCAGGTTGGAATAATGAAAAACTGTTTTTT
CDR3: CASSQSSGWNNEKLFF

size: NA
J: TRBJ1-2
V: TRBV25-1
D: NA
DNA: TGTGCCAGCAGTGACTCCCACAGGGAACTCCTGCGCGGCTACACCTTC
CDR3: CASSDSHRELLRGYTF

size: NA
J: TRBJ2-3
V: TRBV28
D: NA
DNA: TGTGCCAGCAGTTTACGGGGGAGTTCGCCCACAGATACGCAGTATTTT
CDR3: CASSLRGSSPTDTQYF

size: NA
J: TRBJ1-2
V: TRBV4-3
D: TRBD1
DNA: TGCGCCAGCAGCCAAGGACAGGGTTTAGATGGCTACACCTTC
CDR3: CASSQGQGLDGYTF

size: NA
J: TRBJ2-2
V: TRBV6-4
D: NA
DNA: TGTGCCAGCAGTGACTCGGTGGCGATGGCGGCGAACACCGGGGAGCTGTTTTTT
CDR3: CASSDSVAMAANTGELFF

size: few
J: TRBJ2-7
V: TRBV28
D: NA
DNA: TGTGCCAGCAGTGGACGGGGCTACGAGCAGTACTTC
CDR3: CASSGRGYEQYF

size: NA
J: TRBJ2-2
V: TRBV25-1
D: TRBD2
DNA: TGTGGGACTAGCGGGAGTGTTACCGGGGAGCTGTTTTTT
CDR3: CGTSGSVTGELFF

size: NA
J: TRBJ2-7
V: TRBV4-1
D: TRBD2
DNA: TGCGCCAGCAGCCAAGGCTTTGGCGGGAGCGCCCACGAGCAGTACTTC
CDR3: CASSQGFGGSAHEQYF

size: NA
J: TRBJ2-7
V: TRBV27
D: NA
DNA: TGTGCCAGCAGCCTCCAGGGCTACGAGCAGTACTTC
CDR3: CASSLQGYEQYF